Presented here are 20 T cell receptor beta chains from one specimen sequenced in a study of T cell responses to AZD1222 COVID-19 vaccine. Sequencing used immunoSEQ multiplex PCR; TCRdb keeps in-frame clones, though not all of them. This sample has roughly 80,000 clones, with 80% to 85% found just once. The sample consisted of peripheral blood, taken on day 0 of AZD1222 vaccination. All receptors derive from an adult in good health.

A note on this clone: The sample contains more than one DNA sequence encoding this CDR3. This chain links TRBV9 with TRBJ2-5, with 7 nucleotides matching TRBD1. The trim removed 0 bases at V and 1 base at J, leaving 0 bases unmatched. The CDR3 is 14 amino acids. Germline CDR1 reads SGDLS; CDR2 reads YYNGEE. This CDR3 reads CASSVGTGQETQYF. The CDR3 coding sequence is TGTGCCAGCAGCGTAGGGACAGGCCAAGAGACCCAGTACTTC.

The rearrangement uses TRBV7-2 and TRBJ1-2; possible D gene TRBD1, 5 bases. Trimming removed 5 bases at V and 14 bases at J, with 18 bases between. The length of the CDR3 is 12 residues. CDR1 and CDR2 from the germline V gene are SGHTA and FQGNSA. CDR3 DNA sequence: TGTGCCAGCAGCCTTGCGGGGGGTGCTAGGACCTTC. As protein: CASSLAGGARTF.

The genes are TRBV6-6 and TRBJ1-4; weak D call: TRBD1 (6 bases). CDR3 length: 15 amino acids. The V gene's germline CDR1 is MNHNY and CDR2 SVGAGI (reference sequence). With 4 bases removed from V and 3 bases from J, the gap between germline ends came to 12 bases. The CDR3 DNA is TGTGCCAGCAGTTCCAAACAGGGAGCTAATGAAAAACTGTTTTTT. Amino acids: CASSSKQGANEKLFF.

The rearrangement uses TRBV14 and TRBJ1-1; no firm D call. With 0 bases removed from V and 5 bases from J, the gap between germline ends came to 10 bases. Germline CDR1 SGHDN, CDR2 FVKESK. The CDR3 runs 14 residues. CDR3 sequence (DNA): TGTGCCAGCAGCCAAGATCTAGGGTATACTGAAGCTTTCTTT. It is translated as CASSQDLGYTEAFF.

The chain has TRBV7-9 and TRBJ2-7; unclear D gene. In germline, CDR1 is SEHNR, CDR2 FQNEAQ (reference sequence). The CDR3 is 19 residues long. Trimming left V 0 bases short and J 0 bases short, with 21 bases between. CDR3 coding DNA: TGTGCCAGCAGCTTAGCAGGTTACGGGCAAGGCCCCAGCTCCTACGAGCAGTACTTC. Encoded protein: CASSLAGYGQGPSSYEQYF.

The genes are TRBV9 and TRBJ2-2; maybe TRBD2 (7 bases). This CDR3 has 16 amino acids. V lost 1 base to trimming and J lost 3 bases, with 13 bases between them. CDR1 and CDR2 from the germline V gene are SGDLS and YYNGEE. The DNA for the CDR3 is TGTGCCAGCAGCGTACGGGGGGCGCAGGACACCGGGGAGCTGTTTTTT. Translating gives CASSVRGAQDTGELFF.

The V gene is TRBV2, the J gene TRBJ2-3; 8 bases fit TRBD1. Germline CDR1 SNHLY, CDR2 FYNNEI. There are 17 residues in the CDR3. Unmatched junction bases numbered 10, after V lost 5 bases and J lost 0 bases. The CDR3 protein is CASSNRDRRLSTDTQYF. CDR3 sequence (DNA): TGTGCCAGCAGTAACCGGGACAGGCGTCTTAGCACAGATACGCAGTATTTT.

This clone was detected once. V and J are TRBV18 and TRBJ1-3; D unresolved. Deletions cut 0 bases from V and 0 bases from J, with 6 bases between. The V gene's germline CDR1 is KGHSH and CDR2 LQKENI. The CDR3 sequence is 15 residues long. CDR3: CASSPPSGSGNTIYF. In DNA, the CDR3 is TGTGCCAGCTCACCACCTTCTGGCTCTGGAAACACCATATATTTT. The complete variable domain, with remaining parts taken from reference TRBV18 and TRBJ1-3, reads NAGVMQNPRHLVRRRGQEARLRCSPMKGHSHVYWYRQLPEEGLKFMVYLQKENIIDESGMPKERFSAEFPKEGPSILRIQQVVRGDSAAYFCASSPPSGSGNTIYFGEGSWLTVV.

This rearrangement joins TRBV19 to TRBJ2-7; D is undetermined. Germline-derived CDR1 and CDR2 are LNHDA and SQIVND (reference sequence). CDR3 size: 13 residues. V dropped 3 bases and J dropped 6 bases, with 12 bases sitting between them. CDR3 in amino acids: CASSISLIGEQYF. CDR3 bases: TGTGCCAGTAGTATTAGTTTAATTGGCGAGCAGTACTTC. The full variable domain, rest sourced from reference TRBV19 and TRBJ2-7, is DGGITQSPKYLFRKEGQNVTLSCEQNLNHDAMYWYRQDPGQGLRLIYYSQIVNDFQKGDIAEGYSVSREKKESFPLTVTSAQKNPTAFYLCASSISLIGEQYFGPGTRLTVT.

In regard to this clone: The same CDR3 arises from other DNA sequences in this sample as well. V and J are TRBV7-2 and TRBJ1-2, with TRBD1 matching 10 bases. The CDR3 covers 14 residues. The germline V gene has CDR1 SGHTA and CDR2 FQGNSA. The junction had 0 bases not matched to a gene; V was cut back by 3 bases and J by 2 bases. CDR3 in amino acids: CASSLGQGNYGYTF. As DNA, the CDR3 is TGTGCCAGCAGCTTGGGACAGGGGAACTATGGCTACACCTTC.

The chain uses TRBV7-2 and TRBJ2-7; no firm D call. Germline CDR1 SGHTA, CDR2 FQGNSA. Deletions cut 1 base from V and 0 bases from J, with 7 bases between. This CDR3 has 14 residues. The CDR3 nucleotides read TGTGCCAGCAGCTTAGACGGGTACTCCTACGAGCAGTACTTC. As protein: CASSLDGYSYEQYF.

The rearrangement uses TRBV5-1 and TRBJ1-4; perhaps TRBD1 as D (6 bases). The germline gives CDR1 SGHRS, CDR2 YFSETQ. The CDR3 runs 14 residues. V dropped 2 bases and J dropped 8 bases, with 13 bases sitting between them. The CDR3 protein is CASSFPGEGEKLFF. The CDR3 DNA sequence: TGCGCCAGCAGCTTCCCAGGGGAAGGGGAAAAACTGTTTTTT.

The chain has TRBV7-2 and TRBJ1-2, with 10 bases aligning to TRBD1. Germline assignment: CDR1 SGHTA and CDR2 FQGNSA. With V trimmed by 3 bases and J by 4 bases, 8 bases remained unmatched. The length of the CDR3 is 16 residues. The CDR3 is CASSFTTGGSSYGYTF. The CDR3 DNA follows: TGTGCCAGCAGCTTTACGACAGGGGGCTCCAGCTATGGCTACACCTTC.

The chain carries TRBV10-3 and TRBJ2-2; D call uncertain. The CDR3 is 15 amino acids. From germline, CDR1 is ENHRY and CDR2 SYGVKD. The V end lost 8 bases, the J end lost 0 bases, and 13 bases lay between the germline ends. The CDR3 region is CAIASLQANTGELFF. The CDR3 nucleotides read TGTGCCATCGCCAGTCTACAAGCGAACACCGGGGAGCTGTTTTTT.

V is TRBV30 and J is TRBJ1-2, with D unresolved. Germline CDR1 reads GTSNPN; CDR2 reads SVGIG (reference sequence). V was cut by 7 bases and J by 4 bases, with 16 bases left in between. The length of the CDR3 is 13 residues. Here the CDR3 reads CALTAFMSYGYTF. The CDR3 DNA sequence: TGTGCCTTAACCGCCTTTATGAGCTATGGCTACACCTTC. The whole variable domain, remainder taken from reference TRBV30 and TRBJ1-2, is SQTIHQWPATLVQPVGSPLSLECTVEGTSNPNLYWYRQAAGRGLQLLFYSVGIGQISSEVPQNLSASRPQDRQFILSSKKLLLSDSGFYLCALTAFMSYGYTFGSGTRLTVV.

The V call is TRBV15, the J call TRBJ1-5; 7 bases agree with TRBD1. The V gene's germline CDR1 is LNHNV and CDR2 YYDKDF (reference sequence). The CDR3 covers 15 residues. Germline trimming cut 1 base from V and 3 bases from J; bases unmatched to any gene: 3. The CDR3 loop is CATSRGDSLNQPQHF. CDR3 DNA: TGTGCCACCAGCAGAGGGGACAGCCTCAATCAGCCCCAGCATTTT.

The CDR3 DNA reads TGTGCCAGCAGTTTAGGGACAGGGGGCTTGAACACTGAAGCTTTCTTT. As protein: CASSLGTGGLNTEAFF. The chain joins TRBV28 to TRBJ1-1; 12 bases are shared with TRBD1. The CDR3 is 16 amino acids. After removal of 2 bases from V and 0 bases from J, the junction contained 1 base not matched to a gene. CDR1 MDHEN and CDR2 SYDVKM come from the germline V gene.

The J gene is TRBJ1-1, the V gene TRBV5-1; D is perhaps TRBD1 (5 bases). Germline CDR1 SGHRS, CDR2 YFSETQ. The CDR3 totals 14 residues. The V end was cut by 3 bases, the J end by 6 bases, with 15 bases between. CDR3 DNA sequence: TGCGCCAGCAGCTGGGGGGAGTATGGCGCTGAAGCTTTCTTT. This translates into CASSWGEYGAEAFF.

This chain connects TRBV11-2 to TRBJ2-1, with D hard to call. The CDR3 covers 12 residues. Trimming removed 7 bases at V and 8 bases at J, with 12 bases between. The germline CDR1 and CDR2 sequences are SGHAT and FQNNGV. The CDR3 sequence: CASTEGVDEQFF. In DNA, the CDR3 is TGTGCCAGCACGGAAGGAGTCGATGAGCAGTTCTTC.

This clone was observed a few times. The chain employs TRBV7-2 and TRBJ2-7; D uncertain. Trimming pared 2 bases from V and 4 bases from J, leaving 18 bases between. Germline V CDR1 and CDR2: SGHTA, FQGNSA. The CDR3 runs 16 residues. CDR3 region: CASSLLRAGLGYEQYF. The CDR3 DNA reads as TGTGCCAGCAGCTTATTACGGGCCGGCTTGGGTTACGAGCAGTACTTC.